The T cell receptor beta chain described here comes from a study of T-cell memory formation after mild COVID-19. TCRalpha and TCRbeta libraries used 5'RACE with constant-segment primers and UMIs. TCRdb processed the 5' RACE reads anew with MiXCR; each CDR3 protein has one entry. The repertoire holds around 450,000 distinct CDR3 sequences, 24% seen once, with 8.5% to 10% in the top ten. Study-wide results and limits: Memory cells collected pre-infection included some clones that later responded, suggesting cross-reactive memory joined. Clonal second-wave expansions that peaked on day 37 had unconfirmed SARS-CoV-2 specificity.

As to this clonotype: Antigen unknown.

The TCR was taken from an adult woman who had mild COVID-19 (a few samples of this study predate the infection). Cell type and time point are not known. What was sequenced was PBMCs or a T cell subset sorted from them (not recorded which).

This chain's CDR3 is CASSQSRGLRDTQYF. CDR3 bases: TGTGCCAGCAGCCAATCCCGAGGACTTCGAGATACGCAGTATTTT. This sequence joins TRBV4-2 and TRBJ2-3, with a weak D call TRBD2 (5 bases). The CDR3 is made up of 15 amino acids. The ends were cut back, 2 bases at V and 5 bases at J, with 14 bases in the middle. CDR1 LGHNA and CDR2 YNFKEQ come from the germline V gene.